The 2 T cell receptor beta chains listed next were all sequenced from one sample in a study of T cells in women clearing cervical HPV infection. Profiling relied on immunoSEQ multiplex PCR, and the TCRdb table lists in-frame clones only, not all of them. Its table lists about 36,000 clones. The sequenced sample was blood buffy coat. All receptors come from a woman aged 18-70 years with a cervical HPV16 infection that either progressed to CIN3+ or cleared (not recorded which).

Remarks on this clone: The CDR3 end is not reached by the read, which stops 3 residues before it; the germline J gene fills it in. The chain has TRBV20-1 and TRBJ2-5; 8 bases map to TRBD2. Germline V gene data show CDR1 as DFQATT and CDR2 as SNEGSKA (reference sequence). The V and J ends lost 3 bases and 4 bases, in that order; junction bases with no gene match: 1. This CDR3 comprises 12 residues. CDR3 protein: CSARTSAETQYF. The sequenced CDR3 bases are TGCAGTGCTAGGACTAGCGCAGAGACC.

As to this clone: The read finishes 3 residues shy of the CDR3 end, and the germline J gene is used to complete it. This chain joins TRBV7-9 and TRBJ2-7; D unresolved. The length of the CDR3 is 13 residues. The V end was cut by 7 bases, the J end by 1 base, with 11 bases between. CDR1 is SEHNR, CDR2 FQNEAQ, per germline (reference sequence). CDR3 residues: CASNSGGSYEQYF. Incomplete CDR3 DNA: TGTGCCAGCAACTCCGGCGGTTCCTACGAG.